Included here is one TCR beta chain sequence, with context. Its antigen remains unknown. The PCR employed 60 Vbeta primers together with 13 Jbeta primers. Method: immunoSEQ multiplex PCR; TCRdb's copy keeps in-frame clones and lacks some. The table includes 120,000 to 150,000 clones, about 75% detected once. The sample originates from a study of cytomegalovirus exposure and HLA in healthy donors. The study, taken as a whole, reports: Cytomegalovirus association was assigned to about 150 TCR beta chains. DRB1 had the most TCR associations and HLA-C the fewest, a later analysis found, with rates varying by HLA locus. TCR beta V segments were, for the most part, productive about 87% or about 30% of the time in an earlier analysis.

The CDR3 runs 15 residues. The germline CDR1 and CDR2 sequences are SGDLS and YYNGEE. Trimming took off 3 bases at V and 4 bases at J, with 13 bases between the two ends. This sequence joins TRBV9 and TRBJ2-2, with D maybe TRBD2 (7 bases). Sequenced material: PBMCs. The TCR comes from a male donor in good health and CMV-seronegative. In DNA, the CDR3 is TGTGCCAGCAGCGGGGAGGGACACTTCACCGGGGAGCTGTTTTTT. Residues: CASSGEGHFTGELFF.